The text below deals with one T cell receptor beta chain. Antigen: not known. This record belongs to a study of T cell repertoires in cytomegalovirus infection. Study overall: Shared public TCR beta signatures pointed to both CMV infection and a matching HLA type. Regarding the study as a whole: Carriers of CMV plus the relevant HLA were identified by cumulative public TCR beta family frequency. The response measured ex vivo was dominated by TCR beta clonotypes (HLA-C-restricted and CMV-specific).

TCRdb re-called the reads through MiXCR, storing one row per CDR3 protein. The sample has more than 500,000 distinct CDR3 sequences, approximately 15% seen once. Sequenced sample: CD8+ T cells from PBMCs. The sequence was obtained from a human donor in good health (CMV status not recorded). Some clones in this sample may be carry-over from other donors' samples.

The CDR3 nucleotides read TGTGCCAGCAGCCACACCGGGACTAGCGGGGGGGCCACCTACAATGAGCAGTTCTTC. It yields the protein CASSHTGTSGGATYNEQFF. The chain couples TRBV6-5 to TRBJ2-1; 16 bases are shared with TRBD2. The V and J ends lost 6 bases and 2 bases, in that order; junction bases with no gene match: 10. This CDR3 has 19 residues. Germline CDR1 MNHEY, CDR2 SVGAGI.